These 21 T cell receptor beta chains share one sample of origin, sequenced in a study of blood T cell repertoires in COVID-19. The table came from immunoSEQ multiplex PCR; TCRdb's copy has only in-frame clones and leaves some out. The sample shows 100,000 to 130,000 clones, approximately 88% of them seen only once. The sequenced material came from peripheral blood. Receptor source: a human donor in a cohort sampled during active COVID-19.

This chain connects TRBV5-6 to TRBJ1-1; D unclear. V was trimmed by 0 bases and J by 5 bases, leaving 11 bases between them. The CDR3 length is 14 residues. Germline lookup yields CDR1 SGHDT and CDR2 YYEEEE. In DNA, the CDR3 is TGTGCCAGCAGCTTGGTTCCCGGTGCGACTGAAGCTTTCTTT. It is translated as CASSLVPGATEAFF.

The V and J genes are TRBV19 and TRBJ1-5, with 11 positions matching TRBD1. CDR3 size: 17 residues. Looked up from germline, CDR1 is LNHDA and CDR2 is SQIVND (reference sequence). With 1 base clipped from V and 6 bases from J, the junction kept 8 bases outside the gene matches. Here the CDR3 reads CASSIARGTGGSQPQHF. Here the CDR3 DNA reads TGTGCCAGTAGTATAGCGAGGGGGACAGGGGGGTCTCAGCCCCAGCATTTT.

Turning to this clone: Germline and junction disagree at one end, which may indicate a read error. The chain employs TRBV18 and TRBJ2-1, with TRBD2 matching over 10 bases. Germline-derived CDR1 and CDR2 are KGHSH and LQKENI. This CDR3 contains 12 residues. The CDR3 DNA is TGTGCCAGCTCACCAGGAGCGGGAGGGATCGTCTTC. Translated: CASSPGAGGIVF.

V is TRBV3-1 (or the pseudogene TRBV3-2) and J is TRBJ2-7; no firm D call. Germline V gene sequence: CDR1 LGHDT, CDR2 YNNKEL (reference sequence). With 2 bases removed from V and 3 bases from J, the gap between germline ends came to 11 bases. CDR3 length: 14 amino acids. CDR3 amino acids: CASSQSELNYEQYF. CDR3 DNA sequence: TGTGCCAGCAGCCAATCTGAGTTAAACTACGAGCAGTACTTC.

The CDR3 loop is CASSIRSGDEQYF. In nucleotides, the CDR3 is TGCGCCAGCAGCATACGATCCGGTGACGAGCAGTACTTC. The gene calls are TRBV4-1 and TRBJ2-7; D gene unclear. The germline gives CDR1 MGHRA, CDR2 YSYEKL. The CDR3 spans 13 residues. Trimming cost V 5 bases and J 5 bases, with 13 bases left between them.

The chain recombines TRBV5-1 with TRBJ1-4; tentatively, D is TRBD1 (5 bases). Germline V gives CDR1 SGHRS, CDR2 YFSETQ. The V end was cut by 4 bases, the J end by 0 bases, with 10 bases between. This CDR3 is built from 15 residues. CDR3 bases: TGCGCCAGCAGCCCCGGGGGAGCAACTAATGAAAAACTGTTTTTT. It translates to CASSPGGATNEKLFF.

The genes are TRBV6-2 or TRBV6-3 and TRBJ2-3; TRBD2 matches 9 bases. The junction had 2 bases not matched to a gene; V was cut back by 2 bases and J by 2 bases. The CDR3 sequence is 15 residues long. Germline V lookup: CDR1 MNHEY, CDR2 SVGEGT. CDR3 protein: CASSYRTSATDTQYF. CDR3 sequence (DNA): TGTGCCAGCAGTTACCGGACTAGCGCCACAGATACGCAGTATTTT.

This clone was detected a few times. The V gene is TRBV2, the J gene TRBJ1-6; TRBD1 agrees at 10 bases. V gave up 4 bases and J gave up 9 bases; unmatched junction bases: 9. Germline loops: CDR1 SNHLY, CDR2 FYNNEI. The CDR3 extends over 16 amino acids. CDR3 residues: CASSGETGGAGSPLHF. In DNA, the CDR3 is TGTGCCAGCAGTGGCGAGACAGGGGGCGCGGGTTCACCCCTCCACTTT.

J is TRBJ2-2 and V is TRBV19; 12 bases map to TRBD2. Looked up from germline, CDR1 is LNHDA and CDR2 is SQIVND (reference sequence). V shed 5 bases, J shed 8 bases, and the junction held 3 bases outside the gene matches. This CDR3 contains 14 residues. This chain's CDR3 is CASSPGLAGGELFF. The CDR3 DNA is TGTGCCAGTAGTCCCGGACTAGCGGGAGGGGAGCTGTTTTTT.

The V gene is TRBV27, the J gene TRBJ1-3; D is possibly TRBD1 (6 bases). CDR1 is MNHEY and CDR2 is SMNVEV in the germline V gene (reference sequence). The V and J ends lost 6 bases and 0 bases respectively, with 12 bases between them. The CDR3 consists of 15 residues. The DNA for the CDR3 is TGTGCCAGCAGAGAGACAGGAAACTCTGGAAACACCATATATTTT. It is translated as CASRETGNSGNTIYF.

V is TRBV28 and J is TRBJ1-2, with D perhaps TRBD1 (5 bases). V shed 4 bases and J shed 4 bases, with 13 bases lying between them. The CDR3 runs 14 residues. From germline, CDR1 is MDHEN and CDR2 SYDVKM. CDR3 DNA sequence: TGTGCCAGCAGTTCCGCGGACACGGGCTATGGCTACACCTTC. This encodes CASSSADTGYGYTF.

This chain connects TRBV7-2 to TRBJ1-6; D might be TRBD1 (6 bases). The CDR3 extends over 16 amino acids. Per the germline V gene, CDR1 is SGHTA and CDR2 is FQGNSA. Trimming stripped 5 bases from V and 10 bases from J, with 21 bases between. For the CDR3, the DNA is TGTGCCAGCAGCCCCACAGGGAATGAGCTGAGGTCACCCCTCCACTTT. As protein: CASSPTGNELRSPLHF.

The rearrangement joins TRBV28 to TRBJ2-7, with D possibly being TRBD1 (6 bases). Germline V gives CDR1 MDHEN, CDR2 SYDVKM. This CDR3 comprises 14 residues. In nucleotides, the CDR3 is TGTGCCAGCAGTCCCTCACAGGGCTCCAACGAGCAGTACGTC. Translated, it gives CASSPSQGSNEQYV.

V gene TRBV30 combines with J gene TRBJ1-1, with D tentatively TRBD1 (5 bases). The ends were cut back, 0 bases at V and 5 bases at J, with 10 bases in the middle. The germline V gene has CDR1 GTSNPN and CDR2 SVGIG (reference sequence). There are 13 residues in the CDR3. The CDR3 is CAWSVDSWTEAFF. CDR3 nucleotides: TGTGCCTGGAGTGTAGACAGTTGGACTGAAGCTTTCTTT.

This clone has only one observation. The chain recombines TRBV4-1 with TRBJ2-4; perhaps TRBD2 as D (6 bases). V was cut by 1 base and J by 10 bases, with 20 bases left in between. Germline CDR1 is MGHRA and CDR2 is YSYEKL. The CDR3 runs 16 residues. DNA of the CDR3: TGCGCCAGCAGCCAAGGCTCCGGGCCTTTAGGGAGGATTCAGTACTTC. This gives the protein CASSQGSGPLGRIQYF.

The chain employs TRBV28 and TRBJ1-5; 7 bases fit TRBD1. There are 15 residues in the CDR3. The V gene end was trimmed by 6 bases and the J gene end by 6 bases; junction bases not matched to a gene: 11. Per the germline V gene, CDR1 is MDHEN and CDR2 is SYDVKM. The CDR3 DNA reads TGTGCCAGCAGGTCCCACAGGGGACTGACTCAGCCCCAGCATTTT. Residues: CASRSHRGLTQPQHF.

J is TRBJ1-1 and V is TRBV28, with D unclear. Trimming pared 2 bases from V and 0 bases from J, leaving 13 bases between. The CDR3 is 16 amino acids. CDR1 is MDHEN and CDR2 is SYDVKM in the germline V gene. The CDR3 region has the DNA TGTGCCAGCAGTTTAGGTACCAAGCTCATGAACACTGAAGCTTTCTTT. Protein: CASSLGTKLMNTEAFF.

The rearrangement links TRBV4-3 to TRBJ1-5, with 7 bases matching TRBD1. V shed 0 bases and J 2 bases; nucleotides not matched to a gene: 4. CDR1 is LGHNA, CDR2 YSLEER, per germline. There are 16 residues in the CDR3. DNA for the CDR3: TGCGCCAGCAGCCAAGATGCAGGGGGTGGCAATCAGCCCCAGCATTTT. Its translation is CASSQDAGGGNQPQHF.

The chain employs TRBV15 and TRBJ2-7, with 8 bases aligning to TRBD1. Germline V gives CDR1 LNHNV, CDR2 YYDKDF (reference sequence). With V trimmed by 0 bases and J by 1 base, 5 bases remained unmatched. This CDR3 is 16 amino acids long. CDR3 nucleotide sequence: TGTGCCACCAGCAGAGATAGGGACAGGCCGTCCTACGAGCAGTACTTC. Protein product: CATSRDRDRPSYEQYF.

This clone was observed a handful of times. The chain uses TRBV5-6 and TRBJ1-3, with 8 bases identical to TRBD1. The germline V gene has CDR1 SGHDT and CDR2 YYEEEE. This CDR3 is 15 amino acids long. V was clipped by 7 bases and J by 0 bases; unmatched bases: 6. DNA for the CDR3: TGTGCCAGCGGGGACAGGCCGTTCTCTGGAAACACCATATATTTT. This sequence encodes CASGDRPFSGNTIYF.

V is TRBV6-2 or TRBV6-3 and J is TRBJ2-7; 9 nucleotides agree with TRBD2. Germline V gene data show CDR1 as MNHEY and CDR2 as SVGEGT. Unmatched junction bases numbered 15, after V lost 0 bases and J lost 3 bases. This CDR3 spans 19 amino acids. As DNA, the CDR3 is TGTGCCAGCAGTTACTCTGGTGGCGGGAGGGGCCCACTTCACTACGAGCAGTACGTC. Its protein product is CASSYSGGGRGPLHYEQYV.